This TCR beta chain is from a study of long-term antiretroviral therapy in people with HIV. Study observations and caveats: Relative to transplant donor controls, diversity remained lower despite increasing after ART. Documentation of ART adherence, viral resistance or therapy changes was absent. Clones expanded before ART dominated the repertoire at all time points.

Regarding this clone: What it recognizes is unknown.

Specimens held roughly 0.9-10 million cryopreserved PBMC prior to DNA extraction. CDR3 length: 15 residues. Germline V CDR1 and CDR2: SNHLY, FYNNEI. Trimming cost V 7 bases and J 7 bases; bases outside gene matches: 8. The run of the v3.0 immunoSEQ assay was at survey level. The protocol was immunoSEQ multiplex PCR, while the TCRdb copy is restricted to in-frame clones and leaves out a portion. The top ten hold around 4.6% of the sample, which has 20,000 to 25,000 clones, 85% to 90% seen once. The V and J genes are TRBV2 and TRBJ2-2, with 11 bases that match TRBD2. Specimen: unsorted PBMCs, collected 1.3 years after starting antiretroviral therapy. The sequence was obtained from a man in his sixties with HIV. The CDR3 loop reads CASNQGLAGGGELFF. CDR3 nucleotide sequence: TGTGCCAGCAATCAAGGACTAGCGGGTGGCGGGGAGCTGTTTTTT.